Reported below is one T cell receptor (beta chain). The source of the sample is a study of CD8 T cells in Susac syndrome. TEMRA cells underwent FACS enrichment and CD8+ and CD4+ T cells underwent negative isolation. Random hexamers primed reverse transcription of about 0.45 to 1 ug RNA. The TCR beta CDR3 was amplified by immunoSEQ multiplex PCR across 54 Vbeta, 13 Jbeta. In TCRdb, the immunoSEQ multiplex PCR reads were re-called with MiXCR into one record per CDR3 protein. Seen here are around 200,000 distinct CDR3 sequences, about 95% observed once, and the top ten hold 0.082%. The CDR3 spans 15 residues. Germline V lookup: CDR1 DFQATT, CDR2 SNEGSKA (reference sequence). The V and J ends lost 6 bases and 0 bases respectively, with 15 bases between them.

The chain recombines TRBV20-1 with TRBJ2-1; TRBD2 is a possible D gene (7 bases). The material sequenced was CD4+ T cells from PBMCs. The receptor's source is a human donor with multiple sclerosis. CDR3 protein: CSASRGGVSYNEQFF. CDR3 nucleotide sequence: TGCAGTGCCTCGAGAGGGGGGGTCTCCTACAATGAGCAGTTCTTC.